This record concerns one TCR beta chain sequence. These data originate in a study of blood T cell repertoires in COVID-19. Study details: Samples taken during acute and convalescent COVID-19 were collected in the United States, Italy and Spain. Sources were T cells, B-cell-depleted T cells, or PBMCs; the material itself was cDNA or gDNA.

This CDR3 contains 16 residues. V lost 7 bases, J lost 0 bases, and 7 bases stayed unmatched. From germline, CDR1 is WNHNN and CDR2 SYGVQD (reference sequence). In the study's own analysis: Nucleated cell counts were estimated from reference gene primer amplification. Profiled with immunoSEQ multiplex PCR; TCRdb holds only in-frame clones, not every one. The D gene and trimming were derived from the DNA, and the V and J assignments and clone size from that table. The repertoire holds roughly 68,000 clones, with 88% as singletons. This chain connects TRBV10-1 to TRBJ1-1, with 11 positions matching TRBD1. This clonotype was sampled from a woman between 65 and 79 years old with acute or convalescent COVID-19. The material sequenced was peripheral blood. In DNA, the CDR3 is TGCGCCAGCAATTCCGGGACAGGGGGTATGAACACTGAAGCTTTCTTT. It codes for CASNSGTGGMNTEAFF.